Below are 13 T cell receptor beta chains sequenced from a single sample in a study of T cell clonality in common variable immunodeficiency (dated by TCRdb to about 2015). The paper as a whole reports these results and caveats: CVID TCRbeta sequences reportedly showed fewer deletions and N-nucleotide insertions and lacked highly modified clones with 13 or more V deletions.

Libraries were constructed by the immunoSEQ multiplex PCR assay. TCRdb mirrors the immuneACCESS table, restricted to in-frame sequences. Some clones are absent from its copies; in checked studies, under half trace to an unresolved V gene, and the reason for the others is unknown. This sample shows some 22,000 clones, and none of them turns up only once. The ten largest clones represent approximately 9% of the sample. Their antigen targets remain unknown. The sequenced sample consisted of peripheral blood mononuclear cells. The receptors here all came from a human donor with common variable immunodeficiency.

This clone was observed many times. The read finishes 3 residues shy of the CDR3 end, and the germline J gene is used to complete it. This chain links TRBV7-2 with TRBJ1-2; tentatively, D is TRBD1 (6 bases). V was cut by 5 bases and J by 6 bases, with 16 bases left in between. The CDR3 spans 14 residues. Germline lookup yields CDR1 SGHTA and CDR2 FQGNSA. The CDR3 DNA, read in part, is TGTGCCAGCAGCGCCCCGACAGGATTAGATGGC. This gives the protein CASSAPTGLDG. The entire CDR3 protein reads CASSAPTGLDGYTF.

About this clone: The observed sequence ends 3 residues before the CDR3 terminus, with the missing tail filled in from the germline J gene. The chain has TRBV30 and TRBJ1-6, with D unclear. Germline-derived CDR1 and CDR2 are GTSNPN and SVGIG (reference sequence). The length of the CDR3 is 16 residues. V lost 2 bases and J 7 bases, leaving 18 bases between the germline ends. The DNA read from the CDR3 is TGTGCCTGGAGTACGAGGGCCCCGGATAAGAATTCACCC. It is translated as CAWSTRAPDKNSP. The whole CDR3 protein is CAWSTRAPDKNSPLHF.

This clone occurred a few times. Sequencing ends 3 residues short of the CDR3 end; the germline J gene provides the rest. The chain joins TRBV11-1 to TRBJ2-7; perhaps TRBD1 as D (5 bases). With 5 bases removed from V and 2 bases from J, the gap between germline ends came to 10 bases. The CDR3 covers 13 residues. Looked up from germline, CDR1 is SGHAT and CDR2 is FQDESV (reference sequence). The part of the CDR3 DNA that was read is TGTGCCAGCAGCACGACAGAGACCTACGAG. Its translation: CASSTTETYE. The whole CDR3 protein reads CASSTTETYEQYF.

Of note for this clone: The read is 3 residues too short to cover the CDR3 end, so that end is filled in from the germline J gene. V gene TRBV18 combines with J gene TRBJ1-3, with TRBD1 matching 7 bases. Trimming removed 6 bases from V and 0 bases from J; junction bases left unmatched: 11. Germline CDR1 reads KGHSH; CDR2 reads LQKENI. This CDR3 has 17 residues. The sequenced CDR3 bases are TGTGCCAGCTCTCCCATGGCCCGGGACAGCTCTGGAAACACC. Protein: CASSPMARDSSGNT. The entire CDR3 is CASSPMARDSSGNTIYF.

On this clone: The CDR3 end falls 3 residues outside the read, so it is completed with the germline J gene. The V gene is TRBV7-9, the J gene TRBJ1-2, with 8 bases identical to TRBD1. J lost 6 bases, V lost 5 bases, and 11 bases had no gene match. Germline CDR1 is SEHNR and CDR2 is FQNEAQ (reference sequence). This CDR3 spans 15 amino acids. The CDR3 here is CASSPPDREYDGYTF. Partial CDR3 DNA: TGTGCCAGCAGCCCCCCGGACAGGGAGTATGATGGC.

As regards this clone: The read terminates 3 residues ahead of where the CDR3 ends, so the germline J gene completes it. The chain links TRBV6-4 to TRBJ2-6; D perhaps matches TRBD1 (5 bases). V gave up 6 bases and J gave up 1 base, with 16 bases separating them. Germline loops: CDR1 MRHNA, CDR2 SNTAGT. The CDR3 contains 17 residues. The part of the CDR3 DNA that was read is TGTGCCAGCAGCGACCCCAATCAGGGTTCTGGGGCCAACGTC. Translating it yields CASSDPNQGSGANV. In full, the CDR3 reads CASSDPNQGSGANVLTF.

This clone was seen many times. The observed sequence ends 3 residues before the CDR3 terminus, with the missing tail filled in from the germline J gene. The V and J genes are TRBV20-1 and TRBJ2-2, with TRBD2 as a possible D gene (7 bases). Germline lookup yields CDR1 DFQATT and CDR2 SNEGSKA (reference sequence). V lost 6 bases, J lost 7 bases, and 21 bases lay in between. The CDR3 sequence is 15 residues long. CDR3 loop: CSASGGGEKGGELFF. Partial CDR3 DNA: TGCAGTGCATCAGGCGGGGGCGAGAAGGGCGGGGAG.

Concerning this clone: The read gets to within 3 residues of the CDR3 end, and the germline J gene fills in the rest. V is TRBV11-3 and J is TRBJ2-1, with TRBD2 identical over 7 bases. Germline V gene data show CDR1 as SGHNT and CDR2 as YENEEA. The CDR3 has 15 residues. V dropped 1 base and J dropped 5; count of bases not matched to a gene: 5. This CDR3 is CASSLVASGHNEQFF. The DNA read from the CDR3 is TGTGCCAGCAGCTTAGTTGCTAGCGGCCACAATGAG.

This clone was found many times. The read is 3 residues too short to cover the CDR3 end, so that end is filled in from the germline J gene. The gene calls are TRBV18 and TRBJ1-1, with no clear D. Trimming removed 6 bases at V and 1 base at J, with 9 bases between. From germline, CDR1 is KGHSH and CDR2 LQKENI. This CDR3 is built from 13 residues. CDR3 DNA (partial): TGTGCCAGCTCCCGGAGCGGGAACACTGAA. It is translated as CASSRSGNTE. The entire CDR3 reads CASSRSGNTEAFF.

This clone was seen more than once but under ten times. With the read ending 3 residues before the CDR3 end, the germline J gene is used to fill in that end. The chain joins TRBV6-1 to TRBJ1-5; the D is unclear. Deletions cut 4 bases from V and 3 bases from J, with 7 bases between. Germline V CDR1 and CDR2: MNHNS, SASEGT. The CDR3 length is 13 residues. The CDR3 reads CASSGHSNQPQHF. The covered CDR3 bases are TGTGCCAGCAGTGGACACTCCAATCAGCCC.

This clone was seen a handful of times. The read ends 3 residues early relative to the CDR3; the germline J gene fills the gap. V gene TRBV6-1 combines with J gene TRBJ1-5; 7 bases are a match to TRBD1. Losses at the gene ends were 4 bases for V and 1 base for J; bases not matched to a gene: 4. The CDR3 runs 15 residues. CDR1 and CDR2 from the germline V gene are MNHNS and SASEGT. CDR3 bases read: TGTGCCAGCAGTGCCATGGGACAGAGCAATCAGCCC. Translated: CASSAMGQSNQP. The complete CDR3 reads CASSAMGQSNQPQHF.

Of note for this clone: Read coverage stops 3 residues before the CDR3 terminus; the germline J gene supplies the remainder. V usage is TRBV11-1 and J usage is TRBJ1-4; 8 bases agree with TRBD1. From germline, CDR1 is SGHAT and CDR2 FQDESV (reference sequence). There are 15 residues in the CDR3. V gave up 1 base and J gave up 5 bases; unmatched junction bases: 3. The CDR3: CASSLGGTGNEKLFF. The CDR3 DNA, read in part, is TGTGCCAGCAGCTTAGGAGGGACAGGCAATGAAAAA. The whole variable domain, remainder taken from reference TRBV11-1 and TRBJ1-4, is EAEVAQSPRYKITEKSQAVAFWCDPISGHATLYWYRQILGQGPELLVQFQDESVVDDSQLPKDRFSAERLKGVDSTLKIQPAELGDSAMYLCASSLGGTGNEKLFFGSGTQLSVL.

The sample holds a few counts of this clone. The read ends 3 residues early relative to the CDR3; the germline J gene fills the gap. The V and J genes are TRBV2 and TRBJ2-2; a weak D match, TRBD2 (5 bases). Germline CDR1 SNHLY, CDR2 FYNNEI. The CDR3 is 13 residues long. The V end lost 3 bases, the J end lost 8 bases, and 10 bases lay between the germline ends. CDR3 bases read: TGTGCCAGCAGTGATTTCACGGGGGGGGAG. Its protein is CASSDFTGGE. Given in full, the CDR3 is CASSDFTGGELFF.